The rows below give T cell receptor beta chains drawn from one sample of a study of blood T cell repertoires in COVID-19. TCRdb's table, derived via immunoSEQ multiplex PCR, lists solely in-frame clones and lacks some. This table has some 330,000 clones, approximately 89% appearing once. Sequenced input: peripheral blood. The receptors come from a woman in her 30s with COVID-19, enrolled during active disease. The conserved cysteine and the conserved F or W are not part of the CDR3 here.

TRBV5-1,TRBJ2-1,ASSIGTGAYNEQF
TRBV23-1,TRBJ1-1,ASSLQRTGPTEAF
TRBV4-3,TRBJ1-1,ASSQKPQGAPAF
TRBV19,TRBJ2-7,ASSIGGSSYEQY
TRBV6-5,TRBJ2-7,ASSYSGGSYEQY
TRBV2,TRBJ1-2,ASSAWSGQGGYT
TRBV19,TRBJ2-3,ASSVRTGTDTQY
TRBV7-2,TRBJ1-5,ASSLDRVSQPQH
TRBV6-1,TRBJ2-1,ASSEQGSVYNEQF
TRBV30,TRBJ1-6,AWSVRPGQGWDSPLH
TRBV4-2,TRBJ2-2,ASSQGTGDTGELF
TRBV3-1/TRBV3-2,TRBJ2-5,ASSRTVRETQY
TRBV7-2,TRBJ2-1,ASSSGGTRNEQF
TRBV7-2,TRBJ2-2,ASSTGGANTGELF
TRBV6-2/TRBV6-3,TRBJ2-7,ASSYLILAGASYEQY
TRBV29-1,TRBJ1-1,SVGAGGVSEAF
TRBV14,TRBJ1-4,ASSPLGLANEKLF
TRBV5-1,TRBJ2-3,ASRLAGRDTQY
TRBV2,TRBJ2-3,ASTSDTQY
TRBV7-8,TRBJ1-1,ASSSGVDTEAF
TRBV25-1,TRBJ1-5,ANRQVNQPQH
TRBV5-1,TRBJ2-6,ASSLISSTGANVLT
TRBV6-5,TRBJ1-3,ASTQGTHTIY
TRBV28,TRBJ1-4,ATSTEKKLF